A selection of T cell receptor beta chains follows, all from one sample in a study of T cells in Graves' hyperthyroidism and ophthalmopathy. TCRdb processed the multiplex PCR reads anew with MiXCR; each CDR3 protein has one entry. Among over 650,000 distinct CDR3 sequences listed, about a sixth were seen once. The sample consisted of blood. The receptor set was obtained from a young man with Graves' hyperthyroidism. Both conserved end residues are part of each CDR3. A D gene is named only where the DNA matches it firmly. Clone size is shown for a subset of rows, as once, few, many or a class of expanded clone.

>TRBD1|few|TRBJ2-3|TRBV29-1
CSVAPHGQADTQYF
TGCAGCGTTGCCCCACACGGACAGGCAGATACGCAGTATTTT
>-|-|TRBJ2-7|TRBV27
CASSPLWASDEQYF
TGTGCCAGCAGCCCATTGTGGGCATCCGACGAGCAGTACTTC
>-|few|TRBJ2-7|TRBV14
CASSQVAYEQYF
TGTGCCAGCAGCCAAGTCGCCTACGAGCAGTACTTC
>TRBD2|few|TRBJ2-5|TRBV7-9
CASSYPSGTSGQETQYF
TGTGCCAGCAGCTACCCCTCCGGGACTAGCGGGCAAGAGACCCAGTACTTC
>TRBD2|-|TRBJ2-2|TRBV19
CASSSRGSGRFVAGELFF
TGTGCCAGTAGTTCTCGAGGAAGCGGGAGATTCGTGGCCGGGGAGCTGTTTTTT
>-|-|TRBJ2-7|TRBV7-9
CASSFMAPHEQYF
TGTGCCAGCAGTTTCATGGCGCCTCACGAGCAGTACTTC
>-|-|TRBJ2-1|TRBV13
CASSRPGWGVNEQFF
TGTGCCAGCAGTCGACCAGGCTGGGGTGTAAATGAGCAGTTCTTC
>-|many|TRBJ2-5|TRBV6-1
CASSEEEVGFGETQYF
TGTGCCAGCAGTGAAGAGGAGGTCGGCTTTGGAGAGACCCAGTACTTC
>TRBD2|few|TRBJ2-1|TRBV6-2/TRBV6-3
CASSYLASGRGGGSNEQFF
TGTGCCAGCAGTTACTTGGCTAGCGGGAGGGGAGGGGGGAGCAATGAGCAGTTCTTC
>-|few|TRBJ2-3|TRBV20-1
CSARGETQFTDTQYF
TGCAGTGCTAGAGGGGAAACGCAATTCACAGATACGCAGTATTTT
>-|many|TRBJ1-2|TRBV29-1
CSVGYGMGYGYTF
TGCAGCGTTGGATATGGTATGGGCTATGGCTACACCTTC
>TRBD2|-|TRBJ2-3|TRBV9
CASSATRSGGSTDTQYF
TGTGCCAGCAGCGCCACCCGAAGCGGGGGTAGCACAGATACGCAGTATTTT
>TRBD1|few|TRBJ2-1|TRBV5-4
CASSQFRGPYNEQFF
TGTGCCAGCAGCCAATTCAGGGGGCCCTACAATGAGCAGTTCTTC
>-|many|TRBJ2-7|TRBV20-1
CSARDFESDEQYF
TGCAGTGCTAGAGATTTCGAATCCGACGAGCAGTACTTC
>TRBD1|few|TRBJ1-5|TRBV5-6
CASSVGQVFSNQPQHF
TGTGCCAGCAGCGTCGGACAGGTTTTTAGCAATCAGCCCCAGCATTTT
>TRBD1|few|TRBJ2-1|TRBV25-1
CASSPGQGLPQEEQFF
TGTGCCAGCAGTCCTGGACAGGGACTCCCCCAGGAGGAGCAGTTCTTC
>-|many|TRBJ1-2|TRBV5-4
CASSGGGQGWNGYTF
TGTGCCAGCAGCGGCGGTGGTCAGGGGTGGAATGGCTACACCTTC
>-|many|TRBJ1-1|TRBV2
CASSDRVKTEAFF
TGTGCCAGCAGTGACAGGGTTAAGACTGAAGCTTTCTTT
>TRBD1|many|TRBJ1-5|TRBV28
CASSSTGGGQPQHF
TGTGCCAGCAGTTCGACAGGGGGAGGTCAGCCCCAGCATTTT
>TRBD2|few|TRBJ2-3|TRBV12-3/TRBV12-4
CASSSPGTSGIDTQYF
TGTGCCAGCAGTTCCCCCGGGACTAGCGGGATAGATACGCAGTATTTT
>TRBD2|few|TRBJ2-1|TRBV30
CAWSMRTSDEQFF
TGTGCCTGGAGTATGAGGACTAGTGATGAGCAGTTCTTC
>TRBD1|-|TRBJ2-7|TRBV4-1
CASSRLSGTGPYEQYF
TGCGCCAGCAGCCGACTTTCCGGGACAGGACCGTACGAGCAGTACTTC
>TRBD1|many|TRBJ2-7|TRBV28
CASTEPGQDYEQYF
TGTGCCAGCACCGAGCCGGGACAGGACTACGAGCAGTACTTC
>-|-|TRBJ2-7|TRBV28
CASIKSSPYEQYF
TGTGCCAGCATCAAATCTAGTCCCTACGAGCAGTACTTC
>-|-|TRBJ2-1|TRBV19
CASSYEGGTYNEQFF
TGTGCCAGTAGTTACGAAGGCGGGACATACAATGAGCAGTTCTTC
>-|many|TRBJ2-1|TRBV3-1
CASSQDLGNEQFF
TGTGCCAGCAGCCAAGATCTAGGCAATGAGCAGTTCTTC
>TRBD1|many|TRBJ1-1|TRBV18
CASSRVGGSEAFF
TGTGCCAGCTCACGCGTAGGGGGCTCTGAAGCTTTCTTT
>-|-|TRBJ2-1|TRBV11-3
CASSKPEVRYNEQFF
TGTGCCAGCAGCAAGCCTGAAGTTCGGTACAATGAGCAGTTCTTC
>TRBD1|many|TRBJ1-5|TRBV27
CASSLTKGQVGQPQHF
TGTGCCAGCAGTTTAACTAAGGGACAGGTAGGGCAGCCCCAGCATTTT
>TRBD1|-|TRBJ2-1|TRBV6-5
CASSDSTGDYNEQFF
TGTGCCAGCAGTGACTCGACAGGGGACTACAATGAGCAGTTCTTC
>-|few|TRBJ2-1|TRBV9
CASSGYIGGSSYNEQFF
TGTGCCAGCAGCGGGTACATAGGGGGGTCCTCCTACAATGAGCAGTTCTTC
>-|few|TRBJ2-1|TRBV24-1
CATSDFGNEQFF
TGTGCCACCAGTGATTTTGGGAATGAGCAGTTCTTC
>TRBD1|many|TRBJ2-1|TRBV2
CATSGTGGPSGIRNEQFF
TGTGCCACCTCTGGGACAGGGGGTCCAAGCGGGATAAGGAATGAGCAGTTCTTC
>TRBD2|-|TRBJ2-7|TRBV2
CASSSGLAGGLYEQYF
TGTGCCAGCAGCTCAGGACTAGCGGGAGGGTTGTACGAGCAGTACTTC
>-|-|TRBJ2-6|TRBV11-3
CASSLRDGVANVLTF
TGTGCCAGCAGCCTGAGGGACGGGGTGGCCAACGTCCTGACTTTC
>-|many|TRBJ2-5|TRBV7-2
CASSLSRDTQETQYF
TGTGCCAGCAGCCTGTCCAGGGACACCCAAGAGACCCAGTACTTC
>-|few|TRBJ2-7|TRBV30
CAWRNRVSSYEQYF
TGTGCCTGGAGGAACAGGGTCAGCTCCTACGAGCAGTACTTC
>-|many|TRBJ2-7|TRBV28
CASRSLAGTFGDEQYF
TGTGCCAGCAGGTCTTTGGCCGGGACATTTGGCGACGAGCAGTACTTC
>-|many|TRBJ2-7|TRBV12-3/TRBV12-4
CASSIRGSSYEQYF
TGTGCCAGCAGCATTCGTGGGTCCAGCTACGAGCAGTACTTC
>-|many|TRBJ1-5|TRBV28
CASSGVSEGNQPQHF
TGTGCCAGCAGTGGGGTCTCCGAGGGCAATCAGCCCCAGCATTTT
>-|-|TRBJ2-7|TRBV2
CASRKRTATEQYF
TGTGCCAGCAGAAAAAGGACCGCTACCGAGCAGTACTTC
>-|many|TRBJ2-5|TRBV28
CASSDETQYF
TGTGCCAGCAGTGACGAGACCCAGTACTTC
>-|-|TRBJ2-1|TRBV10-3
CAIGTGETQFF
TGTGCCATCGGGACCGGCGAGACCCAGTTCTTC
>-|-|TRBJ1-6|TRBV7-2
CASRYYDTDNSPLHF
TGTGCCAGCAGATACTACGACACCGATAATTCACCCCTCCACTTT
>-|many|TRBJ1-1|TRBV28
CASRSLGEVNTEAFF
TGTGCCAGCAGGTCCCTAGGGGAAGTGAACACTGAAGCTTTCTTT
>-|few|TRBJ2-7|TRBV12-3/TRBV12-4
CASSFGGWSYEQYF
TGTGCCAGCAGTTTTGGGGGGTGGAGCTACGAGCAGTACTTC
>-|-|TRBJ2-5|TRBV7-9
CASSLGHREAQYF
TGTGCCAGCAGCTTGGGCCACAGGGAGGCCCAGTACTTC
>TRBD2|-|TRBJ2-1|TRBV28
CASSPPVSGSAGEQFF
TGTGCCAGCAGTCCCCCGGTTAGCGGGAGTGCCGGGGAGCAGTTCTTC
>-|few|TRBJ2-7|TRBV28
CASSSLGLLSSYEQYF
TGTGCCAGCAGTTCCTTGGGACTCCTGAGCTCCTACGAGCAGTACTTC
>TRBD1|many|TRBJ2-7|TRBV10-3
CAISGTGGGYEQYF
TGTGCCATCAGCGGGACAGGGGGCGGCTACGAGCAGTACTTC
>-|-|TRBJ2-3|TRBV19
CASSIDLGTSTTDTQYF
TGTGCCAGTAGTATAGATCTCGGGACTTCAACCACAGATACGCAGTATTTT
>-|-|TRBJ1-1|TRBV19
CASSQRDPREAFF
TGTGCCAGTAGTCAGCGGGATCCTAGAGAAGCTTTCTTT